These T cell receptor beta chains were read from a single sample in a study of vaccination effects on CD4 cells after COVID-19. Produced via immunoSEQ multiplex PCR; TCRdb's table is partial and in-frame only. The sample contains over 45,000 clones, about three quarters of which appear only once. Their recognized antigens are unknown. Material: CD4+ T cells from PBMCs cultured without peptide, obtained after COVID-19 vaccination. The receptors were sampled from a human donor who received a COVID-19 vaccine. CDR3s include the opening cysteine and the closing phenylalanine or tryptophan. Fields, in order: clone size, J gene, V gene, CDR3 protein. Size tells how often a clone was seen (once, few, many) or the class of an expanded clone, and some rows leave it out.

clone_size: -; j_call: TRBJ2-5; v_call: TRBV19; cdr3_aa: CASSGGTGQETQYF
clone_size: few; j_call: TRBJ1-5; v_call: TRBV7-6; cdr3_aa: CASSLVQGAFGPQHF
clone_size: few; j_call: TRBJ1-2; v_call: TRBV3-1/TRBV3-2; cdr3_aa: CASRGLSGLGYTF
clone_size: -; j_call: TRBJ1-1; v_call: TRBV18; cdr3_aa: CASSPGGDPEAFF
clone_size: -; j_call: TRBJ1-4; v_call: TRBV2; cdr3_aa: CASKFRTGQNEKLFF
clone_size: -; j_call: TRBJ1-5; v_call: TRBV19; cdr3_aa: CASRDDRGTDQPQHF
clone_size: -; j_call: TRBJ2-1; v_call: TRBV7-6; cdr3_aa: CASSTIAGGRNNEQFF
clone_size: -; j_call: TRBJ1-2; v_call: TRBV27; cdr3_aa: CASSLSTTGHGYTF
clone_size: -; j_call: TRBJ1-1; v_call: TRBV25-1; cdr3_aa: CASSEWGGDTEAFF
clone_size: few; j_call: TRBJ2-1; v_call: TRBV19; cdr3_aa: CASRWGTGANEQFF
clone_size: -; j_call: TRBJ2-3; v_call: TRBV3-1/TRBV3-2; cdr3_aa: CASSSRTDTQYF
clone_size: few; j_call: TRBJ1-2; v_call: TRBV10-3; cdr3_aa: CAISEGWGDANYGYTF
clone_size: -; j_call: TRBJ2-7; v_call: TRBV6-5; cdr3_aa: CASSYSRGSYEQYF
clone_size: few; j_call: TRBJ2-1; v_call: TRBV2; cdr3_aa: CASSEIQATTYNEQFF
clone_size: medium-sized; j_call: TRBJ1-2; v_call: TRBV5-6; cdr3_aa: CASSLQAGVYGYTF
clone_size: -; j_call: TRBJ2-7; v_call: TRBV9; cdr3_aa: CASSPIGTGPYEQYF
clone_size: -; j_call: TRBJ2-7; v_call: TRBV5-1; cdr3_aa: CASRRGSGYEQYF
clone_size: -; j_call: TRBJ1-1; v_call: TRBV2; cdr3_aa: CASLIGENTEAFF
clone_size: -; j_call: TRBJ1-1; v_call: TRBV10-1; cdr3_aa: CASSDRQGARTEAFF
clone_size: few; j_call: TRBJ1-5; v_call: TRBV7-2; cdr3_aa: CASSFDSEPQHF
clone_size: -; j_call: TRBJ1-5; v_call: TRBV2; cdr3_aa: CASSEGRTLQPQHF